This TCR beta chain was identified in a study of blood T cell repertoires in COVID-19. On the study more broadly: Some COVID-19 samples were acute and others convalescent; all came from the United States, Italy and Spain.

Patients in Seattle were enrolled during active infection, then followed longitudinally. Original handling: The authors estimated nucleated cell counts from reference gene primer amplification. TCRdb's copy holds only in-frame clones and misses some; the assay was immunoSEQ multiplex PCR. That table furnishes V, J and clone size, whereas the DNA furnished D and trimming. The sample carries roughly 180,000 clones, roughly 84% recorded once. Input material: peripheral blood. The sequence was collected from a woman in her forties or fifties with COVID-19, enrolled during active disease.

The CDR3 sequence is CASSSIWNQPQHF. CDR3 DNA sequence: TGTGCCAGCAGTTCTATTTGGAATCAGCCCCAGCATTTT. The V and J genes are TRBV6-5 and TRBJ1-5; D call uncertain. The germline V gene encodes CDR1 MNHEY and CDR2 SVGAGI. Trimming pared 4 bases from V and 4 bases from J, leaving 8 bases between. The CDR3 is made up of 13 amino acids.